A single sample is the source of the 23 T cell receptor beta chains below, sequenced in a study of T cell repertoires and Cas9 in healthy adults. Method: immunoSEQ multiplex PCR; TCRdb's copy keeps in-frame clones and lacks some. The sample lists approximately 21,000 clones, 90% occurring once. The source material was CD4+ effector T cells (CD127+, CD25-, CD137-, CD154-) from PBMCs; culture status not recorded. The receptors shown here come from a human donor in good health.

This sequence joins TRBV7-8 and TRBJ2-1; 7 nucleotides agree with TRBD1. The CDR3 spans 13 residues. Germline CDR1 reads SGHVS; CDR2 reads FQNEAQ. V was clipped by 6 bases and J by 7 bases; unmatched bases: 6. The chain's CDR3 is CASRSNRGNEQFF. CDR3 nucleotide sequence: TGTGCCAGCAGATCCAACAGGGGAAATGAGCAGTTCTTC.

The genes are TRBV7-2 and TRBJ2-7; D could derive from TRBD1 or TRBD2 (5 bases each). V was shortened by 6 bases and J by 2 bases, with 17 bases between the two germline ends. The CDR3 extends over 15 amino acids. Germline CDR1 is SGHTA and CDR2 is FQGNSA. This CDR3 is CASSRITGATYEQYF. In DNA, the CDR3 is TGTGCCAGCAGTCGGATTACCGGGGCGACCTACGAGCAGTACTTC.

The V call is TRBV14, the J call TRBJ2-5; TRBD2 agrees at 9 bases. The V gene's germline CDR1 is SGHDN and CDR2 FVKESK. J lost 4 bases, V lost 0 bases, and 6 bases had no gene match. CDR3 length: 16 residues. The CDR3 region has the DNA TGTGCCAGCAGCCAAGAGATGCGGGGGGGCAGAGAGACCCAGTACTTC. Translation: CASSQEMRGGRETQYF.

This clone appeared once. The chain combines TRBV2 with TRBJ2-5, with a weak D call TRBD2 (6 bases). This CDR3 has 16 residues. The V and J ends lost 5 bases and 0 bases respectively, with 16 bases between them. Germline CDR1 SNHLY, CDR2 FYNNEI. The CDR3 nucleotides read TGTGCCAGCAGTCTTACCCGCGGGACGAACCAAGAGACCCAGTACTTC. Translation: CASSLTRGTNQETQYF.

The rearrangement uses TRBV6-1 and TRBJ2-7; tentatively, D is TRBD1 or TRBD2 (5 bases each). Trimming stripped 2 bases from V and 4 bases from J, with 15 bases between. Germline lookup yields CDR1 MNHNS and CDR2 SASEGT. The CDR3 covers 15 residues. The CDR3 bases are TGTGCCAGCAGTGAAAGAGGGGCCACTGGGTACGAGCAGTACTTC. Amino acids: CASSERGATGYEQYF.

This chain connects TRBV6-1 to TRBJ1-1; unclear D gene. The CDR3 length is 13 residues. The germline gives CDR1 MNHNS, CDR2 SASEGT. The germline V and J ends were trimmed by 8 bases and 3 bases, with 13 bases remaining between them. The CDR3: CASATSWDTEAFF. The CDR3 coding sequence is TGTGCCAGCGCGACGTCGTGGGACACTGAAGCTTTCTTT.

V is TRBV5-1 and J is TRBJ2-7; 9 bases match TRBD1. J lost 2 bases, V lost 4 bases, and 4 bases had no gene match. This CDR3 has 14 residues. Germline values: CDR1 SGHRS, CDR2 YFSETQ. CDR3 nucleotide sequence: TGCGCCAGCAGCACCGGGACAGGGACCTACGAGCAGTACTTC. This codes for CASSTGTGTYEQYF.

The chain recombines TRBV7-6 with TRBJ1-6, with a weak D call TRBD1 (5 bases). The CDR3 covers 16 residues. The V gene lost 5 bases and the J gene lost 0 bases, with 11 bases spanning the gap. The germline V gene encodes CDR1 SGHVS and CDR2 FNYEAQ. The CDR3 sequence is CASSQRQSSYNSPLHF. DNA of the CDR3: TGTGCCAGCAGCCAACGACAGAGCTCCTATAATTCACCCCTCCACTTT.

Here the CDR3 DNA reads TGTGCCAGCAGCTTAAGTCGGAATAACGAGCAGTACTTC. As protein: CASSLSRNNEQYF. V and J are TRBV11-2 and TRBJ2-7; D is undetermined. Trimming removed 2 bases from V and 5 bases from J, with 10 bases in between. The CDR3 has 13 amino acids. Germline V gene sequence: CDR1 SGHAT, CDR2 FQNNGV.

For the CDR3, the DNA is TGTGCCAGTAGCCGCCTCAGGGGGGTCTTAAGTGAACGGCTGTTTTTT. This translates into CASSRLRGVLSERLFF. The gene calls are TRBV19 and TRBJ2-2, with a possible D match to TRBD1 (7 bases). Germline CDR1 reads LNHDA; CDR2 reads SQIVND (reference sequence). V was shortened by 6 bases and J by 13 bases, with 27 bases between the two germline ends. The CDR3 sequence is 16 residues long.

This rearrangement joins TRBV11-2 to TRBJ1-1, with TRBD1 as a possible D gene (5 bases). From germline, CDR1 is SGHAT and CDR2 FQNNGV. Trimming took 6 bases from V and 13 from J, leaving 24 bases between them. CDR3 length: 14 amino acids. For the CDR3, the DNA is TGTGCCAGCAGACCCCCTAGGGACGTCCGGGGGGTTTTCTTT. Translation: CASRPPRDVRGVFF.

The CDR3 reads CASSLLDGETQPQHF. CDR3 sequence (DNA): TGTGCCAGCAGTCTCTTGGACGGCGAGACTCAGCCCCAGCATTTT. The chain links TRBV28 to TRBJ1-5; D is uncertain. Per the germline V gene, CDR1 is MDHEN and CDR2 is SYDVKM. The CDR3 length is 15 residues. The ends were cut back, 5 bases at V and 6 bases at J, with 17 bases in the middle.

V gene TRBV29-1 combines with J gene TRBJ2-1; D may correspond to TRBD1 or TRBD2 (5 bases each). Deletions cut 6 bases from V and 0 bases from J, with 9 bases between. CDR1 SQVTM and CDR2 ANQGSEA come from the germline V gene. The CDR3 sequence is 13 residues long. This CDR3 is CSVGRSSYNEQFF. CDR3 in DNA: TGCAGCGTGGGACGGAGCTCCTACAATGAGCAGTTCTTC.

J is TRBJ1-1 and V is TRBV29-1, with a possible D match to TRBD1 (5 bases). Per the germline V gene, CDR1 is SQVTM and CDR2 is ANQGSEA. Trimming left V 4 bases short and J 11 bases short, with 11 bases between. The CDR3 contains 10 residues. The CDR3 loop is CSVAEGMAFF. The CDR3 DNA is TGCAGCGTTGCTGAGGGGATGGCTTTCTTT.

V is TRBV30 and J is TRBJ2-1; unclear D gene. Germline V gene lookup returns CDR1 GTSNPN and CDR2 SVGIG (reference sequence). This CDR3 comprises 12 residues. Trimming took 1 base from V and 6 from J, leaving 7 bases between them. The CDR3 loop is CAWSGSVNEQFF. The CDR3 DNA is TGTGCCTGGAGTGGGAGCGTCAATGAGCAGTTCTTC.

The genes are TRBV6-1 and TRBJ1-5; D remains ambiguous. The CDR3 consists of 13 residues. Trimming took off 3 bases at V and 7 bases at J, with 10 bases between the two ends. Looked up from germline, CDR1 is MNHNS and CDR2 is SASEGT. CDR3 sequence: CASSDPLWQPQHF. CDR3 nucleotides: TGTGCCAGCAGTGACCCGTTGTGGCAGCCCCAGCATTTT.

The chain uses TRBV7-9 and TRBJ1-1, with D tentatively TRBD1 (5 bases). There are 14 residues in the CDR3. Trimming cost V 0 bases and J 3 bases, with 8 bases left between them. Per the germline V gene, CDR1 is SEHNR and CDR2 is FQNEAQ (reference sequence). CDR3: CASSLAWGDTEAFF. CDR3 nucleotide sequence: TGTGCCAGCAGCTTAGCGTGGGGGGACACTGAAGCTTTCTTT.

The chain couples TRBV5-1 to TRBJ1-2, with a tentative D call TRBD1 (5 bases). From germline, CDR1 is SGHRS and CDR2 YFSETQ. V was shortened by 4 bases and J by 7 bases, with 17 bases between the two germline ends. The CDR3 consists of 14 residues. The CDR3 coding sequence is TGCGCCAGCAGCATAAGGGACGCGAGCGGTGGCTACACCTTC. Amino acids: CASSIRDASGGYTF.

The CDR3 reads CASSVGVRVSNQPQHF. The CDR3 DNA sequence: TGTGCCAGCAGCGTTGGTGTTCGGGTGAGCAATCAGCCCCAGCATTTT. The V and J genes are TRBV5-5 and TRBJ1-5; D is uncertain. The germline CDR1 and CDR2 sequences are SGHKS and YYEKEE (reference sequence). Deletions cut 4 bases from V and 1 base from J, with 15 bases between. This CDR3 is 16 amino acids long.

Written as DNA, the CDR3 is TGTGCCAGCAGCTTAGGAACAGGGGTGAACACTGAAGCTTTCTTT. It specifies CASSLGTGVNTEAFF. This chain links TRBV7-2 with TRBJ1-1; 7 bases agree with TRBD1. This CDR3 has 15 residues. V lost 1 base, J lost 0 bases, and 2 bases stayed unmatched. Germline values: CDR1 SGHTA, CDR2 FQGNSA. Supplemented by reference TRBV7-2 and TRBJ1-1, the full variable domain reads GAGVSQSPSNKVTEKGKDVELRCDPISGHTALYWYRQSLGQGLEFLIYFQGNSAPDKSGLPSDRFSAERTGGSVSTLTIQRTQQEDSAVYLCASSLGTGVNTEAFFGQGTRLTVV.

The rearrangement links TRBV19 to TRBJ1-6; 8 bases match TRBD1. V gave up 7 bases and J gave up 9 bases; unmatched junction bases: 8. Per germline, CDR1 LNHDA and CDR2 SQIVND (reference sequence). The CDR3 sequence is 14 residues long. CDR3 protein: CASTRRTGSSPLHF. The CDR3 nucleotides read TGTGCCAGTACTCGACGGACAGGGAGTTCACCCCTCCACTTT.

The chain links TRBV7-2 to TRBJ1-1; D ambiguous. In germline, CDR1 is SGHTA, CDR2 FQGNSA. This CDR3 contains 12 residues. Trimming took off 5 bases at V and 4 bases at J, with 8 bases between the two ends. CDR3 DNA sequence: TGTGCCAGCAGCGTCTGGGGCACTGAAGCTTTCTTT. Translated: CASSVWGTEAFF.

The V and J genes are TRBV5-5 and TRBJ2-3; D gene ambiguous. V was shortened by 6 bases and J by 1 base, with 12 bases between the two germline ends. The CDR3 has 14 residues. Looked up from germline, CDR1 is SGHKS and CDR2 is YYEKEE (reference sequence). The CDR3 DNA reads as TGTGCCAGCACCTCGGGTTATCGCACAGATACGCAGTATTTT. It yields the protein CASTSGYRTDTQYF.